Listed here are 4 T cell receptor beta chains from one sample, sequenced in a study of patients and donors after allogeneic stem cell transplantation. One entry per CDR3 protein, called by TCRdb with MiXCR from the RT-PCR reads. The sample lists 400,000 to 500,000 distinct CDR3 sequences; 16% were seen once. The sequencing input was blood, either unsorted or a sorted T cell fraction (not recorded which). These TCRs come from a human donor who was either an allogeneic HSCT recipient or a stem cell or donor lymphocyte infusion donor (not recorded which). It is not recorded whose cells these are; they may come from a transplant donor.

The rearrangement joins TRBV5-1 to TRBJ2-1, with 12 bases matching TRBD2. Looked up from germline, CDR1 is SGHRS and CDR2 is YFSETQ. CDR3 length: 18 residues. V lost 3 bases to trimming and J lost 7 bases; unmatched junction nucleotides: 14. CDR3 DNA sequence: TGCGCCAGCAGCTATGGCGTCCTAGCGGGAGGGCTTGGTAATGAGCAGTTCTTC. It translates to CASSYGVLAGGLGNEQFF.

This clonotype has more than one count but fewer than ten. CDR3 residues: CASSTSGRAAYNEQFF. The CDR3 coding sequence is TGTGCCAGCTCGACTAGCGGGAGGGCCGCGTACAATGAGCAGTTCTTC. The V call is TRBV6-4, the J call TRBJ2-1; 14 positions agree with TRBD2. V trimming: 8 bases; J trimming: 4 bases; junction bases outside the gene matches: 7. The CDR3 totals 16 residues. Germline V gives CDR1 MRHNA, CDR2 SNTAGT.

This clonotype was observed many times. The gene calls are TRBV29-1 and TRBJ1-5, with TRBD1 as a possible D gene (6 bases). V dropped 4 bases and J dropped 3 bases, with 10 bases sitting between them. Per the germline V gene, CDR1 is SQVTM and CDR2 is ANQGSEA. This CDR3 is 13 amino acids long. The CDR3 region is CSVGQEFNQPQHF. The DNA of the CDR3 is TGCAGCGTTGGACAGGAGTTCAATCAGCCCCAGCATTTT.

This clonotype has just one count. This chain joins TRBV20-1 and TRBJ1-1; perhaps TRBD1 as D (5 bases). Trimming shortened V by 0 bases and J by 1 base, and 9 bases separated the two germline ends. Germline CDR1 reads DFQATT; CDR2 reads SNEGSKA (reference sequence). This CDR3 contains 14 residues. Here the CDR3 DNA reads TGCAGTGCTAGAGACTGGAGGGGGAACACTGAAGCTTTCTTT. Residues: CSARDWRGNTEAFF.